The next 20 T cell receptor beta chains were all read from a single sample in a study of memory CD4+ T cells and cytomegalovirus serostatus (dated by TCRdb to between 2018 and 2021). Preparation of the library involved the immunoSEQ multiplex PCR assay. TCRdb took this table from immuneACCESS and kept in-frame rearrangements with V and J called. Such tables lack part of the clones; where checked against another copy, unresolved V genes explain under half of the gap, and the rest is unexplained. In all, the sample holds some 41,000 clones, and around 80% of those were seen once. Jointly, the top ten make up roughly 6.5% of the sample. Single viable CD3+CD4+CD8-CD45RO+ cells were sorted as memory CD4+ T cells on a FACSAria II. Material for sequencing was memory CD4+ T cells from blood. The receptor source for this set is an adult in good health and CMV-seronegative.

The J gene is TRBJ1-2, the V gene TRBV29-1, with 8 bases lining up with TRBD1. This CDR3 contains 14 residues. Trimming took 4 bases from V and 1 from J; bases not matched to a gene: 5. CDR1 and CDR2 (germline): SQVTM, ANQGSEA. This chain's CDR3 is CSVAKGQVNYGYTF. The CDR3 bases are TGCAGCGTTGCGAAGGGACAGGTTAACTATGGCTACACCTTC.

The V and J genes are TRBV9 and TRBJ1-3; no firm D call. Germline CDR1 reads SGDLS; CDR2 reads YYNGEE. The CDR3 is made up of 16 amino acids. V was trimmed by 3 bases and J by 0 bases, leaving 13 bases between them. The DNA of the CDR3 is TGTGCCAGCAGCGAGGCTTGGGGAGACTCTGGAAACACCATATATTTT. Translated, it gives CASSEAWGDSGNTIYF.

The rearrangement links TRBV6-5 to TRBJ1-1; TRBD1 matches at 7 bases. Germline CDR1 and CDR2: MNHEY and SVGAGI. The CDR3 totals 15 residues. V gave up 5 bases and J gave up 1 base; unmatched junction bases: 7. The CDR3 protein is CASSPQGQSNTEAFF. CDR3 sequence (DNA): TGTGCCAGCAGTCCCCAGGGACAGTCGAACACTGAAGCTTTCTTT.

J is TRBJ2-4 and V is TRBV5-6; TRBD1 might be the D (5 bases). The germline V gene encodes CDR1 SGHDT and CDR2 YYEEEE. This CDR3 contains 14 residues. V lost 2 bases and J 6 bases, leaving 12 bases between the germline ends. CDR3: CASSLGDSRNIQYF. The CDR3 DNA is TGTGCCAGCAGCTTAGGCGACAGCCGAAACATTCAGTACTTC.

The CDR3 region is CASSKTGGYTF. CDR3 sequence (DNA): TGTGCCAGCAGCAAAACAGGGGGCTACACCTTC. The chain carries TRBV28 and TRBJ1-2; tentative D call: TRBD1 (6 bases). Germline loops: CDR1 MDHEN, CDR2 SYDVKM. The V and J ends lost 6 bases and 8 bases respectively, with 10 bases between them. The CDR3 has 11 residues.

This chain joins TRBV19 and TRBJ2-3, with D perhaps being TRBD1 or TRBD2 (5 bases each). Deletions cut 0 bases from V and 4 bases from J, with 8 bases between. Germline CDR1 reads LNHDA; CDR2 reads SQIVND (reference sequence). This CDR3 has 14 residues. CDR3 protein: CASSIELGADTQYF. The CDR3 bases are TGTGCCAGTAGTATAGAGTTGGGGGCAGATACGCAGTATTTT.

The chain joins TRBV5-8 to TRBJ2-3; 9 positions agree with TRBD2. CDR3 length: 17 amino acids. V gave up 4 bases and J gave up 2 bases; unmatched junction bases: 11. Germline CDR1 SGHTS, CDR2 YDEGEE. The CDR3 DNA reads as TGTGCCAGCAGCAAATTCCTAGCGGGGAGGAACACAGATACGCAGTATTTT. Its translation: CASSKFLAGRNTDTQYF.

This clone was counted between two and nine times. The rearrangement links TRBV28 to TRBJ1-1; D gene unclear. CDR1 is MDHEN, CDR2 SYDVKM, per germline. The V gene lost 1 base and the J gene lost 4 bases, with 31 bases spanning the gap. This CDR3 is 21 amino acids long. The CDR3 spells CASSLLAFRSRVGGVTTEAFF. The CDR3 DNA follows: TGTGCCAGCAGTTTATTAGCCTTTCGGTCTCGGGTGGGCGGAGTCACCACTGAAGCTTTCTTT. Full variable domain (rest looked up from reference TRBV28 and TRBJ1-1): DVKVTQSSRYLVKRTGEKVFLECVQDMDHENMFWYRQDPGLGLRLIYFSYDVKMKEKGDIPEGYSVSREKKERFSLILESASTNQTSMYLCASSLLAFRSRVGGVTTEAFFGQGTRLTVV.

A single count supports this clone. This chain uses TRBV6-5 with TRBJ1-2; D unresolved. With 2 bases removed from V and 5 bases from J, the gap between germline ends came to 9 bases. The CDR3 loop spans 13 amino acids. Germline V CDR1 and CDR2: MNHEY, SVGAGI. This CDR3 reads CASSYGQIYGYTF. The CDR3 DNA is TGTGCCAGCAGTTACGGGCAGATTTATGGCTACACCTTC.

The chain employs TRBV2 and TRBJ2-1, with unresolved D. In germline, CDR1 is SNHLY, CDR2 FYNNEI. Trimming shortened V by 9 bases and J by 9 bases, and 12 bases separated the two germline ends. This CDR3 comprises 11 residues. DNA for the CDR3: TGTGCCAGTGGACCGTACGTTGAGCAGTTCTTC. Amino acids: CASGPYVEQFF.

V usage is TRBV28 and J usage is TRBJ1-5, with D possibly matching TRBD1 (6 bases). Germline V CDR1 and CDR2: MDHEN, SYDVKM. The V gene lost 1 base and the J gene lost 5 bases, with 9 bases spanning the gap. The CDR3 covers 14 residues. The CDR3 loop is CASSLLGGDQPQHF. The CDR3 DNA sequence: TGTGCCAGCAGTTTATTGGGGGGCGATCAGCCCCAGCATTTT.

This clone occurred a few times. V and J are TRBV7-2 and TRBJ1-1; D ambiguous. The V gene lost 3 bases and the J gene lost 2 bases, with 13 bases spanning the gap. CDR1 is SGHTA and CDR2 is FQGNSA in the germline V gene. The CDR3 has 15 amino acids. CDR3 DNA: TGTGCCAGCAGCTTCTTCGCCAGCAGCAACACTGAAGCTTTCTTT. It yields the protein CASSFFASSNTEAFF.

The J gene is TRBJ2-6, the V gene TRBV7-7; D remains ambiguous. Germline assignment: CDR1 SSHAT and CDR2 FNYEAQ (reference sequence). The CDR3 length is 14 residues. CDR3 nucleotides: TGTGCTATAGCCGGTTGGTCTGGGGCCAACGTCCTGACTTTC. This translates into CAIAGWSGANVLTF. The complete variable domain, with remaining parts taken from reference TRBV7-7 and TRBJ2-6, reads GAGVSQSPRYKVTKRGQDVTLRCDPISSHATLYWYQQALGQGPEFLTYFNYEAQPDKSGLPSDRFSAERPEGSISTLTIQRTEQRDSAMYRCAIAGWSGANVLTFGAGSRLTVL.

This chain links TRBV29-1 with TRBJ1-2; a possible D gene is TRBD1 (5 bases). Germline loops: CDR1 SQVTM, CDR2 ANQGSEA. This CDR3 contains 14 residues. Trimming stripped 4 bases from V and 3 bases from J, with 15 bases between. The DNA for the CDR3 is TGCAGCGTTGGTCGGCGGGGACCTGACTATGGCTACACCTTC. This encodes CSVGRRGPDYGYTF.

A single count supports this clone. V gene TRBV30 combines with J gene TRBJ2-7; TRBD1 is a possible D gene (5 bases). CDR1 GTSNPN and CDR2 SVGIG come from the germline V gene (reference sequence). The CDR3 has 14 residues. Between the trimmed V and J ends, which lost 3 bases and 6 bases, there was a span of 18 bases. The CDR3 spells CAWRRLVTQGEQYF. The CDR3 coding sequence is TGTGCCTGGAGGCGTTTAGTGACCCAGGGCGAGCAGTACTTC.

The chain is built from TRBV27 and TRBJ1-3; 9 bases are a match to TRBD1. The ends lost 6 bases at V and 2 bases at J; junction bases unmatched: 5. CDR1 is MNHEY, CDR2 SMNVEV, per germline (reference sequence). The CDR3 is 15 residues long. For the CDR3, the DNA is TGTGCCAGCAGCCTAACAGGGGGCACTGGAAACACCATATATTTT. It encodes CASSLTGGTGNTIYF.

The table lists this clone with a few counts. CDR3 nucleotide sequence: TGTGCCAGCCTTGGAGGGCTGTGGGGCACTGAAGCTTTCTTT. It translates to CASLGGLWGTEAFF. The chain recombines TRBV2 with TRBJ1-1, with D unresolved. This CDR3 region has 14 residues. The germline CDR1 and CDR2 sequences are SNHLY and FYNNEI. The germline V and J ends were trimmed by 8 bases and 4 bases, with 17 bases remaining between them.

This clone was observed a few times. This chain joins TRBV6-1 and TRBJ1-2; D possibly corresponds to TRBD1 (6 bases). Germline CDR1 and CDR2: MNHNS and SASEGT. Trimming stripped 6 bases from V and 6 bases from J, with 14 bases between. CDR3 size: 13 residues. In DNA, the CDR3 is TGTGCCAGCAGGTTAAAGGGGGTTGATGGCTACACCTTC. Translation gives CASRLKGVDGYTF.

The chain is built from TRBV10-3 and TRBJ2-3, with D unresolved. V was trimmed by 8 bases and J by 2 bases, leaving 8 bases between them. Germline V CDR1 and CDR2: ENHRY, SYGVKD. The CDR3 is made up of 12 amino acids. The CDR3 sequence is CAIGRNTDTQYF. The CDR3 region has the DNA TGTGCCATCGGGCGAAACACAGATACGCAGTATTTT.

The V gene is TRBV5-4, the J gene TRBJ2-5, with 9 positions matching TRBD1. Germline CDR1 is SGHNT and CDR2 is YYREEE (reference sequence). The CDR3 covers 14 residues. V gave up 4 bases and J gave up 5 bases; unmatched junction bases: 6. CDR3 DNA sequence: TGTGCCAGCAGCGACTACAGGGGGCTTGAGACCCAGTACTTC. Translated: CASSDYRGLETQYF.